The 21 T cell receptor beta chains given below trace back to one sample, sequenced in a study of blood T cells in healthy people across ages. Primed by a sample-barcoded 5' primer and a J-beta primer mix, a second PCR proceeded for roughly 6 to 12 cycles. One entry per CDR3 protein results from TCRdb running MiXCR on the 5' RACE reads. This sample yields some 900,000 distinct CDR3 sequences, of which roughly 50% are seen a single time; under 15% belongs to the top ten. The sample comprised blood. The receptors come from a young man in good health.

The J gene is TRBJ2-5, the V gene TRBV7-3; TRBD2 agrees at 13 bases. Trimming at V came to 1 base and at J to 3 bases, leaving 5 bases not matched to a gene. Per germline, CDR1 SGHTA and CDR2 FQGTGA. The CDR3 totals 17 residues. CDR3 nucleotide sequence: TGTGCCAGCAGCTTAAGTGTCGGGACTAGCGGGGAAGAGACCCAGTACTTC. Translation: CASSLSVGTSGEETQYF. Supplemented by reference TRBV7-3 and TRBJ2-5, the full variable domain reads GAGVSQTPSNKVTEKGKYVELRCDPISGHTALYWYRQSLGQGPEFLIYFQGTGAADDSGLPNDRFFAVRPEGSVSTLKIQRTERGDSAVYLCASSLSVGTSGEETQYFGPGTRLLVL.

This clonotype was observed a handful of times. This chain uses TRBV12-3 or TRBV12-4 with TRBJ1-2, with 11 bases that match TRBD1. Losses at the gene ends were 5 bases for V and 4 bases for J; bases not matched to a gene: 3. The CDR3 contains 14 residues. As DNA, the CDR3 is TGTGCCAGCAGTGGGACAGGGGGAGGCTATGGCTACACCTTC. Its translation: CASSGTGGGYGYTF.

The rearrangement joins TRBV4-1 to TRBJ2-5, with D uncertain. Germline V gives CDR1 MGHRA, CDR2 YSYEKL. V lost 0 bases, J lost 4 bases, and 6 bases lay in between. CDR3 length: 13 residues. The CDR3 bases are TGCGCCAGCAGCCAAGATGCGCTAGAGACCCAGTACTTC. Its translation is CASSQDALETQYF.

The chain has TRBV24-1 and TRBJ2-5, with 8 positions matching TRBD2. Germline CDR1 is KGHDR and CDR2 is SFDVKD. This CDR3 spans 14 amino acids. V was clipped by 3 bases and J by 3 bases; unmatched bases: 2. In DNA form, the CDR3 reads TGTGCCACCAGTGATGTTAGCGGGGAAGAGACCCAGTACTTC. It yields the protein CATSDVSGEETQYF.

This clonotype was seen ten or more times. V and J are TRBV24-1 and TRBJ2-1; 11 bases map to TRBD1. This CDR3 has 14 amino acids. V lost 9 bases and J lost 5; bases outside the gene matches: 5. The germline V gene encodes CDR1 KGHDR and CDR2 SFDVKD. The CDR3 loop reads CATGDRGFHNEQFF. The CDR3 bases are TGTGCCACCGGGGACAGGGGGTTCCACAATGAGCAGTTCTTC.

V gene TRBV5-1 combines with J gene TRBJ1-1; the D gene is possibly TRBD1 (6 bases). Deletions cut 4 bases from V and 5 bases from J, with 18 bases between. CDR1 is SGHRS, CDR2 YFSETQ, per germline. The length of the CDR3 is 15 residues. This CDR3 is CASSAADSSGTEAFF. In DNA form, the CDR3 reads TGCGCCAGCAGCGCGGCGGACAGCAGTGGGACTGAAGCTTTCTTT. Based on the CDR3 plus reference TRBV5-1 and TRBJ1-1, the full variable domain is KAGVTQTPRYLIKTRGQQVTLSCSPISGHRSVSWYQQTPGQGLQFLFEYFSETQRNKGNFPGRFSGRQFSNSRSEMNVSTLELGDSALYLCASSAADSSGTEAFFGQGTRLTVV.

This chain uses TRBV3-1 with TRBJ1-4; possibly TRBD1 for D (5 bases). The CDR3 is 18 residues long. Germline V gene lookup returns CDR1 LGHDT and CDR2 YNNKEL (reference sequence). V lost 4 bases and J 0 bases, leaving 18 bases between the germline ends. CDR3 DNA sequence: TGTGCCAGCAGCCCGGGACGGATGGCTTTAGCAACTAATGAAAAACTGTTTTTT. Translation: CASSPGRMALATNEKLFF.

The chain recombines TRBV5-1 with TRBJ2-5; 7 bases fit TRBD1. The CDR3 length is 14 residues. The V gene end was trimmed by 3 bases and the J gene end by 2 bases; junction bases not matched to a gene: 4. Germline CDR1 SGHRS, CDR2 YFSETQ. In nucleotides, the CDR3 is TGCGCCAGCAGCTACGGGACAGCTCAAGAGACCCAGTACTTC. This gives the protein CASSYGTAQETQYF.

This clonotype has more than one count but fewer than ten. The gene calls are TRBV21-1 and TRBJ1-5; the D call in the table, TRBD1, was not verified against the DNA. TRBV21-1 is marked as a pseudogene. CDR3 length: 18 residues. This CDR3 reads CASSKESAGQGRDQPQHF. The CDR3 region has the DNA TGTGCCAGCAGCAAAGAATCAGCGGGACAGGGTAGGGATCAGCCCCAGCATTTT.

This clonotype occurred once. CDR3 sequence: CASSFGGAGETQYF. CDR3 nucleotide sequence: TGTGCCAGCAGTTTCGGAGGGGCAGGAGAGACCCAGTACTTC. The chain joins TRBV12-3 or TRBV12-4 to TRBJ2-5, with a weak D call TRBD2 (6 bases). Trimming stripped 3 bases from V and 4 bases from J, with 12 bases between. The CDR3 sequence is 14 residues long.

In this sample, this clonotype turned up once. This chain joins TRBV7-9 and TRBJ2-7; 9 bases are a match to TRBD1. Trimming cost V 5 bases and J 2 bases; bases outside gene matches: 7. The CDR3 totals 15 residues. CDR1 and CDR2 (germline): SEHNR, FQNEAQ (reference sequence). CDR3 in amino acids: CASSGDRGFTYEQYF. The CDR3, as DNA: TGTGCCAGCAGCGGAGACAGGGGGTTTACCTACGAGCAGTACTTC. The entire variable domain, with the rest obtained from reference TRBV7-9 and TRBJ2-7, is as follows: DTGVSQNPRHKITKRGQNVTFRCDPISEHNRLYWYRQTLGQGPEFLTYFQNEAQLEKSRLLSDRFSAERPKGSFSTLEIQRTEQGDSAMYLCASSGDRGFTYEQYFGPGTRLTVT.

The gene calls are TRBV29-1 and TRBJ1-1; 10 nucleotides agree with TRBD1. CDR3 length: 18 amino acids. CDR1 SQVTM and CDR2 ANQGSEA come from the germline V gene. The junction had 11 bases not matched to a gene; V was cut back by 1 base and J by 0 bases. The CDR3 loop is CSVEARTGTGELNTEAFF. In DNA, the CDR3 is TGCAGCGTTGAAGCAAGAACCGGGACAGGGGAACTGAACACTGAAGCTTTCTTT. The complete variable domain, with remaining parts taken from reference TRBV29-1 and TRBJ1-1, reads SAVISQKPSRDICQRGTSLTIQCQVDSQVTMMFWYRQQPGQSLTLIATANQGSEATYESGFVIDKFPISRPNLTFSTLTVSNMSPEDSSIYLCSVEARTGTGELNTEAFFGQGTRLTVV.

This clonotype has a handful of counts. CDR3 sequence reads: CASSSTEYQETQYF. The CDR3 coding sequence is TGTGCCAGCAGTTCGACAGAGTACCAAGAGACCCAGTACTTC. This sequence joins TRBV12-3 or TRBV12-4 and TRBJ2-5; tentative D call: TRBD1 (5 bases). The CDR3 totals 14 residues. V lost 4 bases to trimming and J lost 0 bases, with 9 bases between them.

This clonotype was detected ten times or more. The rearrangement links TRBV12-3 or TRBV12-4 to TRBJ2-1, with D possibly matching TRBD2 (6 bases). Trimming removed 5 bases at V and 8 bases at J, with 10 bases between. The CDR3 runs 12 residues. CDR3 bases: TGTGCCAGCAGTGCAGGACTATATGAGCAGTTCTTC. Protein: CASSAGLYEQFF.

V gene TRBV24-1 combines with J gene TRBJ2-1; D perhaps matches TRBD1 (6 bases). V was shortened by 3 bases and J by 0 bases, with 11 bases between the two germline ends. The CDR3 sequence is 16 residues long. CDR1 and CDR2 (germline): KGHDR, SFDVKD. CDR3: CATSDTGTTSYNEQFF. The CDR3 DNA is TGTGCCACCAGTGATACCGGGACAACCTCCTACAATGAGCAGTTCTTC.

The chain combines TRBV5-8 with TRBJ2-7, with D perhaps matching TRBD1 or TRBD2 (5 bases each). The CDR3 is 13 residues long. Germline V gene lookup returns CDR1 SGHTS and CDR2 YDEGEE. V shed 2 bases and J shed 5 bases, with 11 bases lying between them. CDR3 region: CASSFSRDDEQYF. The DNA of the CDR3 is TGTGCCAGCAGCTTTTCCAGGGACGACGAGCAGTACTTC.

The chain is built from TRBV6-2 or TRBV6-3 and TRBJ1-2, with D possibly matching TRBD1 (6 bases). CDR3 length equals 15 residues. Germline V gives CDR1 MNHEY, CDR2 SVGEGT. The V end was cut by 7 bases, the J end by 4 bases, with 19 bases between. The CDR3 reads CASTQTPGAIYGYTF. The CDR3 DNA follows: TGTGCCAGCACCCAAACGCCGGGGGCAATCTATGGCTACACCTTC.

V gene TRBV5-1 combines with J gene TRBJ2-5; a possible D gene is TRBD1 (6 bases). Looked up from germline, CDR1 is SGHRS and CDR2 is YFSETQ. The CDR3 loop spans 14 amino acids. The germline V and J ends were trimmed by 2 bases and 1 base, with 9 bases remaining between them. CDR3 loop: CASSFKTGQETQYF. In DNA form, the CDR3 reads TGCGCCAGCAGCTTTAAGACAGGCCAAGAGACCCAGTACTTC.

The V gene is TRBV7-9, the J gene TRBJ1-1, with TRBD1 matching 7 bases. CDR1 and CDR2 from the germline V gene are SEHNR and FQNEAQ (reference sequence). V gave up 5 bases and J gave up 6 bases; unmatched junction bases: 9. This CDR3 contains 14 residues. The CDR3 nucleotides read TGTGCCAGCAGCCTAACCAGGGGGGACCCTGAAGCTTTCTTT. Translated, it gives CASSLTRGDPEAFF.

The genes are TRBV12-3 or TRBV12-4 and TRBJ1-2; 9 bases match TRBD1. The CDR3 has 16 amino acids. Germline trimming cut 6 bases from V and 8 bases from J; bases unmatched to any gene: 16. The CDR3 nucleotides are TGTGCCAGCAGGTCGGGACAGGGAAGGAGAGTAGGAGGCTACACCTTC. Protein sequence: CASRSGQGRRVGGYTF.

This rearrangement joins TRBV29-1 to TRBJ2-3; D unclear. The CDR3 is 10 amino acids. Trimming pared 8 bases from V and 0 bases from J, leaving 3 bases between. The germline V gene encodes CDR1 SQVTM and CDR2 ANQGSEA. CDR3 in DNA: TGCAGCTTCAGCACAGATACGCAGTATTTT. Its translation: CSFSTDTQYF.